The next 30 T cell receptor beta chains were all read from a single sample in a study of Graves' ophthalmopathy and Graves' hyperthyroidism. From RNA, the CDR3 regions of TCR beta chains were amplified and sequenced. An initial RT-PCR round employing HTBI primers preceded a second-round multiplex PCR. TCRdb redid the calling of the multiplex PCR reads with MiXCR, one entry per CDR3 protein. This table holds some 750,000 distinct CDR3 sequences, 35% to 50% found once. The material sequenced was peripheral blood. The source is an adult man with Graves' ophthalmopathy.

This clonotype was seen many times. The V gene is TRBV7-9, the J gene TRBJ2-7; 11 bases agree with TRBD2. Unmatched junction bases numbered 10, after V lost 5 bases and J lost 7 bases. The CDR3 contains 15 residues. Germline-derived CDR1 and CDR2 are SEHNR and FQNEAQ (reference sequence). This CDR3 is CASSREGLAVLEQYF. The CDR3, as DNA: TGTGCCAGCAGCCGAGAGGGACTAGCGGTCCTGGAGCAGTACTTC. Full variable domain (missing parts from reference TRBV7-9 and TRBJ2-7): DTGVSQNPRHKITKRGQNVTFRCDPISEHNRLYWYRQTLGQGPEFLTYFQNEAQLEKSRLLSDRFSAERPKGSFSTLEIQRTEQGDSAMYLCASSREGLAVLEQYFGPGTRLTVT.

The V and J genes are TRBV4-3 and TRBJ2-7; D is possibly TRBD1 (5 bases). In germline, CDR1 is LGHNA, CDR2 YSLEER. The V gene lost 1 base and the J gene lost 0 bases, with 10 bases spanning the gap. The CDR3 extends over 15 amino acids. The CDR3 sequence: CASSQGTLSSYEQYF. CDR3 nucleotides: TGCGCCAGCAGCCAAGGGACACTGAGCTCCTACGAGCAGTACTTC.

V usage is TRBV10-3 and J usage is TRBJ1-4; D uncertain. The V end was cut by 5 bases, the J end by 8 bases, with 12 bases between. Germline CDR1 reads ENHRY; CDR2 reads SYGVKD. CDR3 length: 13 residues. The CDR3 DNA is TGTGCCATCAGTCCACGGACGGGGGAAAAACTGTTTTTT. Residues: CAISPRTGEKLFF.

This clonotype was counted at least ten times. This sequence joins TRBV7-9 and TRBJ2-7, with 9 nucleotides matching TRBD2. V was clipped by 5 bases and J by 3 bases; unmatched bases: 11. The length of the CDR3 is 16 residues. Germline V lookup: CDR1 SEHNR, CDR2 FQNEAQ (reference sequence). As DNA, the CDR3 is TGTGCCAGCAGCCCCGACGTGGCGGGAGGGCTCTACGAGCAGTACTTC. It encodes CASSPDVAGGLYEQYF.

This clonotype has more than one count but fewer than ten. The chain combines TRBV20-1 with TRBJ2-7; TRBD2 agrees at 12 bases. V lost 0 bases, J lost 4 bases, and 7 bases stayed unmatched. The CDR3 extends over 16 amino acids. Germline loops: CDR1 DFQATT, CDR2 SNEGSKA (reference sequence). CDR3 amino acids: CSAREPSGRARYEQYF. The CDR3 region has the DNA TGCAGTGCTAGAGAACCTAGCGGGAGGGCAAGGTACGAGCAGTACTTC.

At least ten counts were recorded for this clonotype. V gene TRBV29-1 combines with J gene TRBJ1-4, with TRBD1 as a possible D gene (6 bases). V was pared by 4 bases and J by 6 bases, with 21 bases between. This CDR3 is 16 amino acids long. Germline assignment: CDR1 SQVTM and CDR2 ANQGSEA. CDR3 bases: TGCAGCGTTGGCGGGTACACTCCCGAGGGGGATGAAAAACTGTTTTTT. The encoded protein is CSVGGYTPEGDEKLFF.

V usage is TRBV6-5 and J usage is TRBJ1-5; no reliable D call. The V and J ends lost 5 bases and 7 bases respectively, with 15 bases between them. The CDR3 is 14 amino acids. Germline CDR1 is MNHEY and CDR2 is SVGAGI. The DNA for the CDR3 is TGTGCCAGCAGTCCAACTTGGATCGGACAGCCCCAGCATTTT. It translates to CASSPTWIGQPQHF.

Regarding this clonotype: With a much larger clone just one base away, this may be a read error. The genes are TRBV2 and TRBJ1-5, with a possible D match to TRBD1 (6 bases). Trimming removed 1 base from V and 6 bases from J, with 13 bases in between. Germline loops: CDR1 SNHLY, CDR2 FYNNEI. This CDR3 has 15 residues. The DNA of the CDR3 is TGTGCCAGCAGTGAAGACAGGGCGATTAGTCAGCCCCAGCATTTT. It encodes CASSEDRAISQPQHF.

At least ten counts were recorded for this clonotype. V gene TRBV6-5 combines with J gene TRBJ1-2, with D unclear. Germline V CDR1 and CDR2: MNHEY, SVGAGI. Trimming took 6 bases from V and 2 from J, leaving 13 bases between them. CDR3 length: 14 amino acids. CDR3 loop: CASSSSVTNYGYTF. The CDR3 nucleotides are TGTGCCAGCAGCTCCTCCGTTACAAACTATGGCTACACCTTC.

About this clonotype itself: A much larger clone differs by one base, so this may be a read error. The chain is built from TRBV10-3 and TRBJ2-7; no reliable D call. The length of the CDR3 is 11 residues. Looked up from germline, CDR1 is ENHRY and CDR2 is SYGVKD. The CDR3 protein is CAIRAAYGQYF. CDR3 sequence (DNA): TGTGCCATTCGAGCTGCCTACGGGCAGTACTTC.

The rearrangement links TRBV7-6 to TRBJ1-2; D possibly corresponds to TRBD1 (5 bases). Looked up from germline, CDR1 is SGHVS and CDR2 is FNYEAQ. The ends were cut back, 7 bases at V and 4 bases at J, with 16 bases in the middle. CDR3 length: 14 amino acids. The CDR3: CASTSGTGFYGYTF. The CDR3 DNA is TGTGCCAGCACGTCCGGGACGGGCTTCTATGGCTACACCTTC. Based on the CDR3 plus reference TRBV7-6 and TRBJ1-2, the full variable domain is GAGVSQSPRYKVTKRGQDVALRCDPISGHVSLYWYRQALGQGPEFLTYFNYEAQQDKSGLPNDRFSAERPEGSISTLTIQRTEQRDSAMYRCASTSGTGFYGYTFGSGTRLTVV.

To note about this clonotype: A read error may be the cause here, since a much bigger clone is one base away. The CDR3 nucleotides are TGTGCCAGCAGCTTCGGGTCGGCAGGAGGTGAAAAACTGTTTTTT. Its protein is CASSFGSAGGEKLFF. The chain recombines TRBV7-9 with TRBJ1-4, with D hard to call. Deletions cut 3 bases from V and 7 bases from J, with 15 bases between. This CDR3 comprises 15 residues. The germline gives CDR1 SEHNR, CDR2 FQNEAQ (reference sequence).

The V call is TRBV7-9, the J call TRBJ2-3; D might be TRBD1 (5 bases). CDR3 length: 13 amino acids. The germline V gene encodes CDR1 SEHNR and CDR2 FQNEAQ (reference sequence). Trimming pared 6 bases from V and 9 bases from J, leaving 16 bases between. The CDR3 DNA reads as TGTGCCAGCAGTCGACAGATGGAAGGGACGCAGTATTTT. It specifies CASSRQMEGTQYF.

The chain recombines TRBV7-9 with TRBJ2-2, with 10 bases identical to TRBD2. V lost 0 bases to trimming and J lost 9 bases; unmatched junction nucleotides: 10. Germline CDR1 and CDR2: SEHNR and FQNEAQ (reference sequence). This CDR3 is built from 17 residues. DNA of the CDR3: TGTGCCAGCAGCTTAGCTCGGCTAGCGGGGGAATCCAGGGAGCTGTTTTTT. Encoded protein: CASSLARLAGESRELFF.

This clonotype was seen more than once but under ten times. This rearrangement joins TRBV5-1 to TRBJ1-5, with D possibly TRBD1 on 6 matching bases. V gave up 2 bases and J gave up 1 base, with 10 bases separating them. This CDR3 contains 15 residues. Germline V lookup: CDR1 SGHRS, CDR2 YFSETQ. CDR3 sequence reads: CASSLQGGSNQPQHF. CDR3 nucleotide sequence: TGCGCCAGCAGCTTACAGGGAGGGAGCAATCAGCCCCAGCATTTT.

As for this clonotype: The CDR3 ends on some other residue instead of the conserved phenylalanine or tryptophan, so this is likely a read error. V gene TRBV29-1 combines with J gene TRBJ2-7; the match to TRBD2 covers 10 bases. The CDR3 is 16 residues long. CDR1 is SQVTM, CDR2 ANQGSEA, per germline. The CDR3 region is CSAGGGSGGDSYEQYL. CDR3 bases: TGCAGTGCTGGCGGGGGAAGCGGGGGGGACTCCTACGAGCAGTACCTC.

This clonotype was seen repeatedly, ten times or more. This chain links TRBV15 with TRBJ2-7; 8 positions agree with TRBD1. The CDR3 has 14 residues. Germline V gene data show CDR1 as LNHNV and CDR2 as YYDKDF (reference sequence). Trimming cost V 1 base and J 6 bases; bases outside gene matches: 5. The CDR3, as DNA: TGTGCCACCAGCAGAGGGACAGGGTTTGGCGAGCAGTACTTC. This sequence encodes CATSRGTGFGEQYF.

The chain's CDR3 is CASTHLGSNTGELFF. The CDR3 coding sequence is TGTGCCAGTACCCATCTCGGGTCGAACACCGGGGAGCTGTTTTTT. This chain uses TRBV7-9 with TRBJ2-2; D gene ambiguous. This CDR3 comprises 15 residues. Germline-derived CDR1 and CDR2 are SEHNR and FQNEAQ (reference sequence). V was shortened by 9 bases and J by 0 bases, with 14 bases between the two germline ends.

The rearrangement joins TRBV7-2 to TRBJ2-5; 8 positions agree with TRBD1. The CDR3 length is 18 residues. Germline V gives CDR1 SGHTA, CDR2 FQGNSA. Trimming at V came to 4 bases and at J to 5 bases, leaving 18 bases not matched to a gene. The chain's CDR3 is CASSSTGATTMRVETQYF. The DNA of the CDR3 is TGTGCCAGCAGCTCGACAGGGGCGACGACCATGCGTGTGGAGACCCAGTACTTC.

In this sample, this clonotype turned up a few times. The V call is TRBV14, the J call TRBJ2-7; D perhaps matches TRBD1 (5 bases). The V gene lost 4 bases and the J gene lost 2 bases, with 12 bases spanning the gap. Germline V gene data show CDR1 as SGHDN and CDR2 as FVKESK. The CDR3 contains 14 residues. This CDR3 is CASSLGAAPYEQYF. The CDR3 DNA is TGTGCCAGCAGCCTTGGGGCGGCTCCCTACGAGCAGTACTTC.

This chain joins TRBV29-1 and TRBJ1-1, with D possibly being TRBD1 (5 bases). CDR3 length equals 13 residues. The V and J ends lost 3 bases and 5 bases respectively, with 13 bases between them. In germline, CDR1 is SQVTM, CDR2 ANQGSEA. For the CDR3, the DNA is TGCAGCGTTGAGGGGCTGGTTCAAACTGAAGCTTTCTTT. Translation: CSVEGLVQTEAFF.

Only a few counts were recorded for this clonotype. V is TRBV7-3 and J is TRBJ2-2, with TRBD2 matching over 10 bases. CDR1 SGHTA and CDR2 FQGTGA come from the germline V gene. This CDR3 spans 16 amino acids. V trimming: 5 bases; J trimming: 8 bases; junction bases outside the gene matches: 11. CDR3 residues: CASSVTSGAMGGELFF. CDR3 sequence (DNA): TGTGCCAGCAGCGTCACTAGCGGGGCCATGGGAGGGGAGCTGTTTTTT.

The J gene is TRBJ2-7, the V gene TRBV11-2; D remains ambiguous. Germline CDR1 is SGHAT and CDR2 is FQNNGV. Trimming left V 8 bases short and J 6 bases short, with 20 bases between. The CDR3 covers 14 residues. This CDR3 reads CASLPGPACFEQYF. The CDR3 DNA reads as TGTGCCAGCCTTCCGGGTCCAGCCTGCTTCGAGCAGTACTTC.

This clonotype has more than one count but fewer than ten. The DNA of the CDR3 is TGTGCCACCGGCATGGGCGGGGGCGGGGAGTTGAACACTGAAGCTTTCTTT. Translating it yields CATGMGGGGELNTEAFF. V is TRBV15 and J is TRBJ1-1, with D tentatively TRBD1 (6 bases). Per the germline V gene, CDR1 is LNHNV and CDR2 is YYDKDF (reference sequence). This CDR3 is 17 amino acids long. V was shortened by 8 bases and J by 0 bases, with 22 bases between the two germline ends.

The table lists this clonotype with many counts. The rearrangement links TRBV14 to TRBJ1-2; D is possibly TRBD1 (6 bases). Between the trimmed V and J ends, which lost 1 base and 0 bases, there was a span of 9 bases. Germline V CDR1 and CDR2: SGHDN, FVKESK. The CDR3 length is 15 residues. The CDR3 DNA reads TGTGCCAGCAGCCAAGTGGACAGAACTAACTATGGCTACACCTTC. Translation: CASSQVDRTNYGYTF.

In its sample, this clonotype was seen many times. This rearrangement joins TRBV9 to TRBJ2-2, with 8 bases that match TRBD1. Germline V CDR1 and CDR2: SGDLS, YYNGEE. This CDR3 has 15 residues. J gave up 1 base and V 2 bases, and 1 base lay outside the gene matches. The CDR3 reads CASSVGTGNTGELFF. CDR3 nucleotide sequence: TGTGCCAGCAGCGTCGGGACAGGGAACACCGGGGAGCTGTTTTTT.

This clonotype has a handful of counts. The chain employs TRBV9 and TRBJ2-5, with D perhaps matching TRBD1 (5 bases). Germline CDR1 SGDLS, CDR2 YYNGEE. This CDR3 is 15 amino acids long. Between the trimmed V and J ends, which lost 4 bases and 2 bases, there was a span of 15 bases. CDR3 in amino acids: CASSLGDFQQETQYF. The CDR3 DNA is TGTGCCAGCAGCCTAGGGGATTTCCAACAAGAGACCCAGTACTTC. Variable domain in full (rest from reference TRBV9 and TRBJ2-5): DSGVTQTPKHLITATGQRVTLRCSPRSGDLSVYWYQQSLDQGLQFLIQYYNGEERAKGNILERFSAQQFPDLHSELNLSSLELGDSALYFCASSLGDFQQETQYFGPGTRLLVL.

This chain links TRBV20-1 with TRBJ1-1; 7 nucleotides align to TRBD1. Germline V CDR1 and CDR2: DFQATT, SNEGSKA (reference sequence). J gave up 5 bases and V 2 bases, and 8 bases lay outside the gene matches. The CDR3 consists of 14 residues. CDR3: CSARQGGFSTEAFF. The CDR3 bases are TGCAGTGCTAGACAGGGGGGATTCTCGACTGAAGCTTTCTTT.

This clonotype has a count of ten or more. The J gene is TRBJ1-2, the V gene TRBV25-1, with 11 nucleotides matching TRBD1. With 2 bases clipped from V and 8 bases from J, the junction kept 10 bases outside the gene matches. Germline lookup yields CDR1 MGHDK and CDR2 SYGVNS. The CDR3 loop spans 16 amino acids. CDR3 coding DNA: TGTGCCAGCAGTGAAGGGGTGGGGACAGGGGGTGGAGGCTACACCTTC. Amino acid sequence: CASSEGVGTGGGGYTF.

J is TRBJ2-7 and V is TRBV11-2; 8 bases match TRBD1. This CDR3 region has 16 residues. V dropped 5 bases and J dropped 3; count of bases not matched to a gene: 12. Germline V lookup: CDR1 SGHAT, CDR2 FQNNGV. In DNA, the CDR3 is TGTGCCAGCAGCCAAGCCCCGACAGGGGATTACTACGAGCAGTACTTC. Protein product: CASSQAPTGDYYEQYF.